These T cell receptor beta chains were read from a single sample in a study of T cells in localized non-small cell lung cancer. Clones were read by immunoSEQ multiplex PCR, and TCRdb kept only the in-frame ones, dropping some. The repertoire holds approximately 67,000 clones, with just under 85% as singletons. The sample was peripheral blood, taken before any cancer treatment. These TCRs come from a female donor of 60 years or more with stage I lung adenocarcinoma. Each CDR3 is given with its conserved first and last residue. The order of the fields is V gene, D gene, J gene, clone size, CDR3 protein, CDR3 DNA. The D gene is left open where the match is weak. Rows may omit the clone size; those that give it use once, few, many or a size class.

TRBV7-2	TRBD2	TRBJ2-3	-	CASSPRTSATDTQYF	TGTGCCAGCAGCCCTCGGACTAGCGCGACAGATACGCAGTATTTT
TRBV5-4	TRBD2	TRBJ2-3	-	CASSLAGTSLNTQYF	TGTGCCAGCAGCCTGGCCGGGACTAGCCTAAATACGCAGTATTTT
TRBV6-5	-	TRBJ1-2	-	CASSPAGHINYGYTF	TGTGCCAGCAGCCCCGCGGGACACATCAACTATGGCTACACCTTC
TRBV18	-	TRBJ1-1	once	CASSPGQNTEAFF	TGTGCCAGCTCACCGGGACAGAACACTGAAGCTTTCTTT
TRBV7-2	-	TRBJ2-4	-	CASSLGGGTGPIRVQYF	TGTGCCAGCAGCTTAGGCGGGGGGACAGGGCCGATTCGCGTTCAGTACTTC
TRBV29-1	TRBD2	TRBJ2-2	-	CSVVGLAGDTGELFF	TGCAGCGTTGTGGGACTAGCGGGGGACACCGGGGAGCTGTTTTTT
TRBV28	-	TRBJ1-2	-	CASSPRAAYGYTF	TGTGCCAGCAGCCCCAGGGCTGCCTATGGCTACACCTTC
TRBV7-9	-	TRBJ2-1	-	CASSLRRSSYNEQFF	TGTGCCAGCAGCTTGAGGCGGAGCTCCTACAATGAGCAGTTCTTC
TRBV7-3	-	TRBJ2-1	few	CASSGGLYNEQFF	TGTGCCAGCTCCGGGGGTCTCTACAATGAGCAGTTCTTC
TRBV5-1	-	TRBJ1-2	-	CASSLDPGANYGYTF	TGCGCCAGCAGCTTGGACCCAGGGGCTAACTATGGCTACACCTTC
TRBV5-1	TRBD2	TRBJ2-1	-	CASSLGGSYEQFF	TGCGCCAGCAGCTTGGGCGGGAGCTATGAGCAGTTCTTC
TRBV5-1	-	TRBJ1-2	-	CASSSSGASYGYTF	TGCGCCAGCAGCTCCTCAGGGGCGTCCTATGGCTACACCTTC
TRBV7-3	-	TRBJ2-4	-	CASSLGTSGKNIQYF	TGTGCCAGCAGCTTAGGGACCTCGGGGAAAAACATTCAGTACTTC
TRBV4-1	TRBD2	TRBJ2-1	once	CASSQSLAGLNNEQFF	TGCGCCAGCAGCCAATCCCTAGCGGGACTAAACAATGAGCAGTTCTTC
TRBV30	TRBD2	TRBJ2-3	-	CAWSPPLVAGSTDTQYF	TGTGCCTGGAGTCCCCCCCTTGTAGCGGGGAGCACAGATACGCAGTATTTT
TRBV5-4	TRBD2	TRBJ2-5	-	CASSLRLAGASETQYF	TGTGCCAGCAGCTTGCGACTAGCGGGAGCATCAGAGACCCAGTACTTC
TRBV28	-	TRBJ1-2	-	CASSLPEHIGGYTF	TGTGCCAGCAGTTTACCCGAACATATCGGTGGCTACACCTTC
TRBV4-1	-	TRBJ2-3	-	CASSQNPLAPGSTDTQYF	TGCGCCAGCAGCCAAAACCCTCTAGCCCCAGGGAGCACAGATACGCAGTATTTT
TRBV29-1	-	TRBJ1-1	-	CSVAREAEAFF	TGCAGCGTTGCGAGAGAGGCTGAAGCTTTCTTT
TRBV18	TRBD1	TRBJ1-2	-	CASSPGQGGSYGYTF	TGTGCCAGCTCACCTGGACAGGGCGGGAGCTATGGCTACACCTTC
TRBV5-1	-	TRBJ2-1	once	CASSFRTEQFF	TGCGCCAGCAGCTTCCGGACAGAGCAGTTCTTC
TRBV12-5	-	TRBJ2-1	-	CASGLNRDSQSYNEQFF	TGTGCTAGTGGTTTGAATCGTGACAGCCAGTCCTACAATGAGCAGTTCTTC
TRBV29-1	TRBD1	TRBJ2-1	once	CSARDRVGNEQFF	TGCAGCGCCCGGGACAGGGTAGGGAATGAGCAGTTCTTC
TRBV9	-	TRBJ2-1	-	CARLGNEQFF	TGTGCCAGGCTGGGTAATGAGCAGTTCTTC
TRBV5-6	TRBD1	TRBJ2-1	once	CASSWDRTISSYNEQFF	TGTGCCAGCAGCTGGGACAGGACGATAAGCTCCTACAATGAGCAGTTCTTC
TRBV6-1	-	TRBJ2-3	once	CASTLYIEVTDTQYF	TGTGCCAGCACCTTATATATAGAGGTCACAGATACGCAGTATTTT
TRBV5-4	TRBD1	TRBJ1-6	-	CASSLGTGVYNSPLHF	TGTGCCAGCAGCTTGGGCACAGGGGTCTATAATTCACCCCTCCACTTT
TRBV6-6	-	TRBJ2-7	-	CASRPQGLYEQYF	TGTGCCAGCAGACCCCAGGGGCTCTACGAGCAGTACTTC
TRBV19	TRBD1	TRBJ2-3	-	CASSITGVSTDTQYF	TGTGCCAGTAGTATAACAGGGGTCTCCACAGATACGCAGTATTTT
TRBV19	-	TRBJ2-7	-	CASSFSGKNYEQYF	TGTGCCAGTAGCTTTAGCGGAAAGAACTACGAGCAGTACTTC